The clone carrying this TCR beta chain has a count of ten or more. What it recognizes is unknown. The junction had 11 bases not matched to a gene; V was cut back by 5 bases and J by 2 bases. Per the germline V gene, CDR1 is SEHNR and CDR2 is FQNEAQ (reference sequence). The CDR3 has 18 residues. These data are taken from a study of blood T cells in healthy people across ages. Alongside a J-beta primer mix, a sample-barcoded 5' primer served in a second PCR lasting about 7 to 12 cycles. A template-switch adaptor containing 12 random nucleotides labeled each cDNA molecule. One entry per CDR3 protein, called by TCRdb with MiXCR from the 5' RACE reads. The data contain hundreds of thousands of distinct CDR3 sequences, about 28% of them seen just once; the ten biggest clones take up 15% to 20%. At least 6 micrograms of total RNA were extracted per sample. Overall study results and limits: Fewer expanded clones and more diversity marked long-lived versus aged donors.

This sequence joins TRBV7-9 and TRBJ2-6, with TRBD1 identical over 8 bases. Sequencing input: blood. This sequence originates from a woman of 80 years or more in good health. In DNA, the CDR3 is TGTGCCAGCAGCGAAGTTGGGACAGGACCCACTGGGGCCAACGTCCTGACTTTC. It encodes CASSEVGTGPTGANVLTF.